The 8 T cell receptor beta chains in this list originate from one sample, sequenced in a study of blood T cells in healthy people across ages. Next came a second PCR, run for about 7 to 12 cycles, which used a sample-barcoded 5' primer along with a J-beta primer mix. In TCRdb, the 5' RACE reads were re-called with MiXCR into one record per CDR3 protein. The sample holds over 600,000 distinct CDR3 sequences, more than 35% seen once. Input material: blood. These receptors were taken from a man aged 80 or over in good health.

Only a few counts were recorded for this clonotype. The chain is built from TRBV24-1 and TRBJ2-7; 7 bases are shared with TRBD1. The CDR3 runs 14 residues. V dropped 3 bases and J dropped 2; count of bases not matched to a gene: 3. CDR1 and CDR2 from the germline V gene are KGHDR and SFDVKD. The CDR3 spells CATSDPGQPYEQYF. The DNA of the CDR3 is TGTGCCACCAGTGATCCGGGACAGCCCTACGAGCAGTACTTC.

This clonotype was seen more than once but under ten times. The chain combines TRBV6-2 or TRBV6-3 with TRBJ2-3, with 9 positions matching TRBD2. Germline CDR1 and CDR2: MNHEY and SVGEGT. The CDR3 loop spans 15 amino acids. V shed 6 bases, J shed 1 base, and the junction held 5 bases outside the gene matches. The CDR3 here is CASRPGTSRTDTQYF. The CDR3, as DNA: TGTGCCAGCAGACCCGGGACTAGCCGCACAGATACGCAGTATTTT.

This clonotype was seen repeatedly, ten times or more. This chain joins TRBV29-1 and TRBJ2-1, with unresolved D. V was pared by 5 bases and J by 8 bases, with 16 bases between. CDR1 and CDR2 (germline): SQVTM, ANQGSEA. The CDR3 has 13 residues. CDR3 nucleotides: TGCAGCGTTTGCGAGTCCTCTTCAGATGAGCAGTTCTTC. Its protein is CSVCESSSDEQFF.

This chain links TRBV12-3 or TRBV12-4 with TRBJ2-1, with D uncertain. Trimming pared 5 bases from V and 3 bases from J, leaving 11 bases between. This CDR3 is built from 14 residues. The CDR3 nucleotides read TGTGCCAGCAGTGCGACCGCCCTCTACAATGAGCAGTTCTTC. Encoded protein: CASSATALYNEQFF.

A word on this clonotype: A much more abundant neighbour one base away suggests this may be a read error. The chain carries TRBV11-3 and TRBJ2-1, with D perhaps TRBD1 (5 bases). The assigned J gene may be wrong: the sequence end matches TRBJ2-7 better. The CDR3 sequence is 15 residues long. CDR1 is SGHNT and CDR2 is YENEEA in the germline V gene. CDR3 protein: CASSLGRQSYNEQYF. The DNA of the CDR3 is TGTGCCAGCAGCTTAGGGCGACAGTCCTACAATGAGCAGTACTTC.

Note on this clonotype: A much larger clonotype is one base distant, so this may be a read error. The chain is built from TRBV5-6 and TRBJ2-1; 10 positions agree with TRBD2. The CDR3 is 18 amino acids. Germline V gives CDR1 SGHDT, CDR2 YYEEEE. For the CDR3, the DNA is TGTGCCAGCAGCCCCCGTCGTGATAGCGGGAGGCCAGGGAATGAGCGGTTCTTC. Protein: CASSPRRDSGRPGNERFF.

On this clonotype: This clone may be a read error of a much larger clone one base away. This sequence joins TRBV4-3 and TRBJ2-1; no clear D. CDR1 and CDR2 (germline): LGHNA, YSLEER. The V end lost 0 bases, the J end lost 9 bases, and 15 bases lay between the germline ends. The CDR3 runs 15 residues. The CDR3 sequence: CASSQDGGARFEQFF. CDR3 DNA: TGCGCCAGCAGCCAAGATGGCGGCGCGAGGTTTGAGCAGTTCTTC.

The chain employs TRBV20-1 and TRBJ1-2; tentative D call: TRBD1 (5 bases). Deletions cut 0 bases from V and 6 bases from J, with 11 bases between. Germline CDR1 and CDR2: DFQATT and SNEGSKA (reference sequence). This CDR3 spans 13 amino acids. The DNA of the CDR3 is TGCAGTGCTAGAGATGCAGGGAATAATGGCTACACCTTC. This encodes CSARDAGNNGYTF.